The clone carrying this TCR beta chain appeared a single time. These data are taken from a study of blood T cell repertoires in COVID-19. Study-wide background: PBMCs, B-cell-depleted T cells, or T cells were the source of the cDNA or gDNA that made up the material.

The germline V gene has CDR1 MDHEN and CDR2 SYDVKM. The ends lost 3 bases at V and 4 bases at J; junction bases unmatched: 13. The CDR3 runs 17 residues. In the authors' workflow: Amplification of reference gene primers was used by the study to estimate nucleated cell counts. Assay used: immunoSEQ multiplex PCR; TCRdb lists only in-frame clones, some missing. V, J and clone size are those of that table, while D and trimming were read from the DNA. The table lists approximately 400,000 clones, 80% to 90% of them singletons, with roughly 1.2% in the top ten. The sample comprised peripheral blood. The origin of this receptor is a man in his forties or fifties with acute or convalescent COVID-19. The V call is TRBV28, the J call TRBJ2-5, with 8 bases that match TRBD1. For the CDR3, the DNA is TGTGCCAGCAGTTTCCCCCTCGGTGGCAGGGGGCGAGAGACCCAGTACTTC. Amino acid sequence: CASSFPLGGRGRETQYF. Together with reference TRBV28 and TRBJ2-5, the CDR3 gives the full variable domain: DVKVTQSSRYLVKRTGEKVFLECVQDMDHENMFWYRQDPGLGLRLIYFSYDVKMKEKGDIPEGYSVSREKKERFSLILESASTNQTSMYLCASSFPLGGRGRETQYFGPGTRLLVL.